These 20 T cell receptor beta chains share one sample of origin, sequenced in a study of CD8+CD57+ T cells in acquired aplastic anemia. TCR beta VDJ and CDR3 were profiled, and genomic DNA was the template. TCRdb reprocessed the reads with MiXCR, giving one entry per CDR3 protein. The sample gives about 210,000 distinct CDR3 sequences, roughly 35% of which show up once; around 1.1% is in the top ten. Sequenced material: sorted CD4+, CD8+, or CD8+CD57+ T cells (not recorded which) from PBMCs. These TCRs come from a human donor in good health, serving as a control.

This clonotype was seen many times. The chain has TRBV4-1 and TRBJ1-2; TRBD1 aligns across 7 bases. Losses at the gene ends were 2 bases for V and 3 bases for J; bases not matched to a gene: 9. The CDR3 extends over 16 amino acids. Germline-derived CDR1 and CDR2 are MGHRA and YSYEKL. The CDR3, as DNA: TGCGCCAGCAGCCAAACCCTCGGGACAGAGGACTATGGCTACACCTTC. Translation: CASSQTLGTEDYGYTF.

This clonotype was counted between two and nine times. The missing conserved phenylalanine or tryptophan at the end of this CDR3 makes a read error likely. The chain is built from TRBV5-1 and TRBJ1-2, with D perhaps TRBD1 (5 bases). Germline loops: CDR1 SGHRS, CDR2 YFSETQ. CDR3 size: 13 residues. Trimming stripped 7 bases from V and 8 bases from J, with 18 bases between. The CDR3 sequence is CASPVGREDGYTS. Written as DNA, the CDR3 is TGCGCCAGCCCCGTGGGGCGGGAAGACGGCTACACCTCC.

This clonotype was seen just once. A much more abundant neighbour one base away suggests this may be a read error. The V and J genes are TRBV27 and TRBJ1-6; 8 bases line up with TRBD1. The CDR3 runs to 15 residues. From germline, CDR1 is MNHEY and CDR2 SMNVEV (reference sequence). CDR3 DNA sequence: TGTGCCGGCAGACGTCCGACAGGGGACAATTCACCCCTCCACTTT. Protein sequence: CAGRRPTGDNSPLHF.

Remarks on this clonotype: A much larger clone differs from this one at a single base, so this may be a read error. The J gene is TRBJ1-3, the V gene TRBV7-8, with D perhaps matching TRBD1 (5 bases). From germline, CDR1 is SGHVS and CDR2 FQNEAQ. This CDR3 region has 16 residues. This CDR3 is CASSVGRAFSANTIYF. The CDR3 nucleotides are TGTGCCAGCAGTGTCGGCAGGGCTTTCTCTGCAAACACCATATATTTT.

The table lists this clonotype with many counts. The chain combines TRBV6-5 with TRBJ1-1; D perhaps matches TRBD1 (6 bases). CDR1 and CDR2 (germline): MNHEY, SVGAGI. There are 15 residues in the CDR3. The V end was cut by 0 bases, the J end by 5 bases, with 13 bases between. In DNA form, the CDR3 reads TGTGCCAGCAGTTACTCCGGGGGCGCATGGACTGAAGCTTTCTTT. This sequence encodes CASSYSGGAWTEAFF.

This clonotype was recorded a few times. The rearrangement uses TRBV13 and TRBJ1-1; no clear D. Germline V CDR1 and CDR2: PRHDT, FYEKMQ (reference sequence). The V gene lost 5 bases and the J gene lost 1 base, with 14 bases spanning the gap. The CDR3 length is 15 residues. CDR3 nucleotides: TGTGCCAGCAGCCCCCGACCGACAAGGAACACTGAAGCTTTCTTT. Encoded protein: CASSPRPTRNTEAFF.

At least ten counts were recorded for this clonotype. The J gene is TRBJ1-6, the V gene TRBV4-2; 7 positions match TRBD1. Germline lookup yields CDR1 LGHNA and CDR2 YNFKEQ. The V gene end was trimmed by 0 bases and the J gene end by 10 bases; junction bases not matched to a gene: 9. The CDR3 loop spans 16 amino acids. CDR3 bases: TGTGCCAGCAGCCAAGACCCCGACAGGGACCGGTCACCCCTCCACTTT. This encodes CASSQDPDRDRSPLHF.

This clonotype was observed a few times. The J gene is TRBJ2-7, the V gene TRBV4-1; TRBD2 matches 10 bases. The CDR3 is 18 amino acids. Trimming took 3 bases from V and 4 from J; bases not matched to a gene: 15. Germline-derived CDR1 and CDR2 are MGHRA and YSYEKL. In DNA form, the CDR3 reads TGCGCCAGCAGCCAGTGGACTAGCGGACCGTTCGTTCTTTACGAGCAGTACTTC. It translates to CASSQWTSGPFVLYEQYF.

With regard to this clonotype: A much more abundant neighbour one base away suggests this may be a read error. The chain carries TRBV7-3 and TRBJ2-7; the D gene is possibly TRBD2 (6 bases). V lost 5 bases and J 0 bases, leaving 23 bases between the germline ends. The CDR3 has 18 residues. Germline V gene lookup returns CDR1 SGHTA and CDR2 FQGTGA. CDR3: CASSPKGVLATHSYEQYF. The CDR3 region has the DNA TGTGCCAGCAGCCCCAAAGGGGTGCTAGCGACCCACTCCTACGAGCAGTACTTC.

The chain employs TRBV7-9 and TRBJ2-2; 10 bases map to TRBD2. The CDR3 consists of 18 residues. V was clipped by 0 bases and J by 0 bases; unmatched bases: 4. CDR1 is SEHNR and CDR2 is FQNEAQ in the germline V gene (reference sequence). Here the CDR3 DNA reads TGTGCCAGCAGCTTAGCGCGGCTAGCGGGGGCGAACACCGGGGAGCTGTTTTTT. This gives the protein CASSLARLAGANTGELFF.

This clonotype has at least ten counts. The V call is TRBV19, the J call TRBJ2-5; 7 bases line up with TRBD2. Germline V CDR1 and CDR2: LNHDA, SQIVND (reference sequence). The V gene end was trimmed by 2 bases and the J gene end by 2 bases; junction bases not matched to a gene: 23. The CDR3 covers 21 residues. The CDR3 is CASSINPHLVGGRSGQETQYF. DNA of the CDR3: TGTGCCAGTAGTATAAACCCTCACCTCGTGGGCGGGAGATCAGGTCAAGAGACCCAGTACTTC.

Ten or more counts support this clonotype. The CDR3 region has the DNA TGTGCCAGCAGCGCAAGCTTCTATGGCTACACCTTC. Translated, it gives CASSASFYGYTF. V and J are TRBV11-2 and TRBJ1-2; unclear D gene. Germline CDR1 and CDR2: SGHAT and FQNNGV. The CDR3 consists of 12 residues. V gave up 5 bases and J gave up 4 bases, with 8 bases separating them.

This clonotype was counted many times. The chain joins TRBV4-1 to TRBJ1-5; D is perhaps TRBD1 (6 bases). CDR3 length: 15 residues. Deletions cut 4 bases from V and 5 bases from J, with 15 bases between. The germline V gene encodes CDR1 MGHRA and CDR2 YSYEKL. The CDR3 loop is CASSPRDQGHQPQHF. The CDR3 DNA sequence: TGCGCCAGCAGCCCCAGGGACCAGGGGCATCAGCCCCAGCATTTT.

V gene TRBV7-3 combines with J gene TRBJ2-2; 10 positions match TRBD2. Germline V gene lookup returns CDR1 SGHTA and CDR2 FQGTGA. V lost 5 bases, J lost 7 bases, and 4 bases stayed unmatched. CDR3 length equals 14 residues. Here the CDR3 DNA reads TGTGCCAGCAGCCTACTAGCGGGGATCGGGGAGCTGTTTTTT. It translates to CASSLLAGIGELFF.

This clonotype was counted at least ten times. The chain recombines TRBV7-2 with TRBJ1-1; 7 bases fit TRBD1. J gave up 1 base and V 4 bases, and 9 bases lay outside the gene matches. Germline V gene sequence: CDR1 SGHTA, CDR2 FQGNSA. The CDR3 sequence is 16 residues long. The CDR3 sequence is CASSSSRQGENTEAFF. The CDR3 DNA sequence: TGTGCCAGCAGCTCCTCCCGACAGGGAGAGAACACTGAAGCTTTCTTT. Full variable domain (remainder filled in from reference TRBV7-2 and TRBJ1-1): GAGVSQSPSNKVTEKGKDVELRCDPISGHTALYWYRQSLGQGLEFLIYFQGNSAPDKSGLPSDRFSAERTGGSVSTLTIQRTQQEDSAVYLCASSSSRQGENTEAFFGQGTRLTVV.

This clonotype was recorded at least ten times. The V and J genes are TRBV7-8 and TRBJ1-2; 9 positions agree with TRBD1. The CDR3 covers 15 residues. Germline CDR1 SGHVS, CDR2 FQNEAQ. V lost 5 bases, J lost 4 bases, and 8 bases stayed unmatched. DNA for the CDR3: TGTGCCAGCAGCAAAGACGGGACAGGGACCTATGGCTACACCTTC. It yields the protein CASSKDGTGTYGYTF.

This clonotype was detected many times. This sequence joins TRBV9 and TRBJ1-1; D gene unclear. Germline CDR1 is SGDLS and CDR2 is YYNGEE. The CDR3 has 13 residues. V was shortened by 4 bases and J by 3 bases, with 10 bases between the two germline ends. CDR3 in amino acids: CASSTRTDTEAFF. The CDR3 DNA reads TGTGCCAGCAGCACCCGTACGGACACTGAAGCTTTCTTT.

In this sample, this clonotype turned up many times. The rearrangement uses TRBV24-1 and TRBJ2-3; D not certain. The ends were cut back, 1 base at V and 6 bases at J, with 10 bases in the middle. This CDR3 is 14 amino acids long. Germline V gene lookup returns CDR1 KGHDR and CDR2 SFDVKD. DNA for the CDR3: TGTGCCACCAGTGATTTTCGGTCCGGTGATACGCAGTATTTT. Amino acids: CATSDFRSGDTQYF.

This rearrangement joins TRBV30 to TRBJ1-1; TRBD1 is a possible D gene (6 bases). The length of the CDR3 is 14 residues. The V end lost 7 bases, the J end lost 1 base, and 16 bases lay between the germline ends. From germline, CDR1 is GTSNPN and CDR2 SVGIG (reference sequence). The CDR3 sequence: CALQDRPANTEAFF. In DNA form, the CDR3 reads TGTGCCTTACAGGACAGACCTGCGAACACTGAAGCTTTCTTT.

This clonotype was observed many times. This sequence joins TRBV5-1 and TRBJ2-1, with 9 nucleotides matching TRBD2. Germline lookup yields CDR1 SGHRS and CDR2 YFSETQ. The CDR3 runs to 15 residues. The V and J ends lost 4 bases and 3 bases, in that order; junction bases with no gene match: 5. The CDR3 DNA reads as TGCGCCAGCAGCCAAGGACTAGCGAGCTACAATGAGCAGTTCTTC. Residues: CASSQGLASYNEQFF.